This T cell receptor (beta chain) was recovered during a study of cytomegalovirus exposure and HLA in healthy donors (dated by TCRdb to the late 2010s). Context from the whole study: An earlier analysis of approximately 640 of the donors reported 250 to 350 Gb of sequence data and 117 million unique TCR beta sequences from approximately 180 million T cells. Class I and class II HLA loci were covered by the typing at four-digit resolution. Rather than drawing on any new phenotypic data, the later analysis identified candidate immune exposures from TCR beta sequences and the way those sequences occurred across donors. Of the 300 to 500 genotyped donors, approximately 80% were placed in the genetic ancestry cluster associated with self-reported Caucasian donors. Every discovery cohort repertoire had been produced on one sequencing platform. The T cell repertoires of under 700 subjects were profiled by immunosequencing and related to cytomegalovirus serostatus. In a later analysis, previously published TCR beta repertoires from 666 donors were re-analyzed and high-resolution HLA genotyping was added so that TCR occurrence patterns could be studied. In a later genetic analysis, genome-wide SNP genotypes for about three fifths of the roughly 670 donors were used, and that subset was treated as a discovery cohort. A separate validation cohort of more than 100 different subjects was used in addition to the 666-subject first cohort. The study combined high-throughput TCR immunosequencing, statistical association of individual TCRs with disease status, and machine learning to predict cytomegalovirus infection status. About 280 gigabases of sequencing data and 70 million to 100 million unique TCR sequences were included in an early release covering under 650 HLA-typed donors. An earlier analysis of 500 to 650 of the donors applied high-throughput TCR beta sequencing to assess whether each TCR beta V gene segment acted as functional or pseudogenic. On average, roughly 250,000 unique TCR beta nucleotide sequences were sequenced per donor among 398 genotyped donors of the cohort, with 15% to 20% of those sequences being non-productive. The study was designed to test whether signatures of past pathogen exposure could be identified by cataloging public T cell receptors. The number of typed donors differed by locus: roughly 629-640 for A, B, C, DRB1 and DQB1; 522 for DQA1; 606 for DPA1; and roughly 490 for DPB1. A handful of DR-DQ haplotypes were handled as single units for association and clustering because linkage in the cohort was strong. Alongside the repertoire data, information on donor age, sex, ethnicity and CMV serostatus was compiled. Summary of the overall study and its limitations: In a later analysis, HLA-associated TCR beta chains were found to be more clonally expanded and to have lower generation probabilities than equally common non-associated chains. A later analysis associated about 16,000 TCR beta sequences with specific HLA alleles at a false discovery rate of 0.05. In a later genetic analysis, fewer N-insertions in productive TCRs were reported among donors in an Asian-associated ancestry cluster than the roughly 700-donor mean. In a later genetic analysis, a missense DCLRE1C variant was associated with V-gene and J-gene trimming of TCR beta chains, and the association was replicated in an independent cohort. Linkage disequilibrium might explain the correlated functional status among segregating V segments, but an unknown experimental factor could not be excluded. A later analysis reported that several top co-occurrence clusters appeared linked to parvovirus B19, influenza, CMV and Epstein-Barr virus. Some IMGT-functional V segments, including TRBV6-2 and TRBV6-3, could not be distinguished by the 87-base-pair reads and were therefore excluded. A further reported finding was that TCR beta sequences accurately predicted the HLA-A and HLA-B alleles for most subjects in the first cohort. A later analysis found that TCR association rates varied across HLA loci, with DRB1 alleles showing the most associated TCRs and HLA-C alleles the fewest. Sequencing depth was assumed to be roughly uniform across donors in the presence/absence analyses, though that assumption may not hold. A later analysis found that most CMV-associated TCR beta chains appeared HLA-restricted, with HLA associations seemingly driven largely by CMV exposure. The authors suggested that the approach could potentially be extended to other disease states and immunological phenotypes. In an earlier analysis of some 550 of the donors, most TCR beta V segments were observed in productive rearrangements about 90% or about 30% of the time, broadly matching IMGT annotations. For the cohort, immune exposure information was limited to CMV serostatus. In vitro tests confirmed that a few of the cytomegalovirus-associated TCR beta chains recognize cytomegalovirus antigens. Because HLA typing was unavailable for some donors at each locus, only the typed subset was used in association tests. When HLA alleles, especially DR and DQ, strongly co-occurred, TCR associations were difficult to assign to individual alleles. A cluster of highly shared sequence variants was judged likely to be a technical artifact of the sequencing pipeline. In this cohort, only TCR beta chains were sequenced, and detectable features were limited by the absence of alpha or paired-chain data. While some public TCRs were present in many individuals, most TCR sequences turned up only very rarely across donors. The study listed 164 TCR beta chains as associated with cytomegalovirus. Cytomegalovirus status was reported to be diagnosed by the classifier with high specificity and sensitivity in both the original and validation cohorts. Because counts were too low, seventeen rarely observed V segments, including chromosome 9 orphons, were excluded from the earlier analysis of 500 to 700 of the donors.

V trim: 4 bases; J trim: 6 bases; unmatched bases: 15. CDR1 and CDR2, per the germline V gene (reference sequence), are SGHNT and YYREEE. Taken from cysteine to phenylalanine, the CDR3 has 17 residues. Just the 51-base CDR3 DNA is kept, in frame starting at base 1. Turning to this clone: This clone's antigen is unknown. No base-level quality is on record; no much larger clone is a single base apart.

Libraries came from the immunoSEQ multiplex PCR assay. A mixture of 60 forward primers for TCR Vbeta segments and 13 reverse primers for TCR Jbeta segments was used in the multiplex PCR. The CDR3 region of rearranged TCR beta genes was amplified from genomic DNA by a multiplex PCR assay. Amplified TCR beta libraries were sequenced as 87-base-pair reads on the Illumina HiSeq System. As for the original processing: Across the roughly 640 repertoires, a later analysis counted 80 million or so unique TCR beta chains, around 11 million of which were shared by at least two donors. A nearest-neighbor algorithm error-corrected the raw reads and collapsed the reads into unique sequences, merging closely related sequences to remove PCR and sequencing errors. V, D and J gene segments were assigned by aligning CDR3 sequences to IMGT reference sequences. Each retained sequence needed at least a six-nucleotide match to both a V gene segment and a J gene segment. A rearrangement was called productive if the CDR3 had no stop codons and remained in frame with V and J, and every other rearrangement was called non-productive. Following IMGT convention, CDR3 was defined as the stretch from the second conserved V-encoded cysteine up to the conserved J-encoded phenylalanine. Sequences without an unambiguous match to a single V gene segment were excluded from the earlier analysis of several hundred of the donors. In an earlier analysis of several hundred of the donors, a V segment was called functional when productive rearrangements were above 56.7%, and segregating when the standard deviation between donors exceeded 5%. A statistical classification framework was built to diagnose cytomegalovirus status from the catalog of TCR beta chain sequences. In a later analysis, TCR nucleotide sequences were compared against IMGT/GENE-DB human TR gene sequences so that V and J genes could be assigned. Using the TCRdist pipeline, a later analysis assigned CDR3 sequences along with most-parsimonious VDJ recombination scenarios. In a later analysis, each TCR beta chain was defined by its CDR3 amino acid sequence together with its V-gene family, and reads without a unique V-gene family were excluded. As a way to deal with suspected cross-contamination and a sequencing artifact, a later analysis dropped 592 nucleotide sequences that were highly shared and had low generation probability. In a later analysis, a clonal expansion index for each public chain was calculated from normalized within-repertoire ranks of inferred template counts. A later analysis computed generation probabilities with a VDJ recombination model fitted to out-of-frame rearrangements, and checked the results against IGoR. In a later analysis, TCR-TCR, TCR-HLA and TCR-CMV co-occurrence was scored with hypergeometric tests, and a repertoire-size bias correction was applied to TCR pairs. False discovery rates were estimated in a later analysis by permuting HLA or CMV assignments 20 times. In a later analysis, co-occurring TCRs were grouped using DBSCAN, and TCRdist sequence similarity was added for clustering within HLA-allele-positive subsets. For co-occurrence clustering, repertoires with fewer than 30,000 or more than 120,000 public chains were excluded, along with four or five repertoires with anomalous nucleotide sharing. This is the immuneACCESS table as TCRdb keeps it, with only in-frame sequences that have V and J called. A part of the clones is gone; compared with another copy, unresolved V genes explain less than half, and the rest is unexplained. V and J calls and clone size come straight from that table; D and trimming were deduced from the DNA. The sample data list about 120,000 clones, and roughly 71% of these were observed just once. The ten largest clones represent about 8.5% of the sample.

The cohort consisted of approximately 670 healthy bone marrow donors. At the time of sampling, all cohort members were nominally healthy, though unrecorded immune exposures were likely present. The donor was CMV seropositive and was included in the group of 250 to 300 seropositive cohort members. A peripheral blood sample was provided by each donor, and peripheral blood mononuclear cells were used for TCR beta sequencing. The Qiagen DNeasy Blood Extraction Kit was used to extract genomic DNA from the blood cell samples. The sequence was collected from a man between 18 and 29 years old in good health and CMV-seropositive. The chain is encoded by TRBV5-4 joined to TRBJ2-3; 9 nucleotides in the junction match TRBD2. The source material was PBMCs. In nucleotides, the sequence is TGTGCCAGCAGCAACCCCCCTGGGCGGGGGGGCTTCGATACGCAGTATTTT. The resulting protein is CASSNPPGRGGFDTQYF.